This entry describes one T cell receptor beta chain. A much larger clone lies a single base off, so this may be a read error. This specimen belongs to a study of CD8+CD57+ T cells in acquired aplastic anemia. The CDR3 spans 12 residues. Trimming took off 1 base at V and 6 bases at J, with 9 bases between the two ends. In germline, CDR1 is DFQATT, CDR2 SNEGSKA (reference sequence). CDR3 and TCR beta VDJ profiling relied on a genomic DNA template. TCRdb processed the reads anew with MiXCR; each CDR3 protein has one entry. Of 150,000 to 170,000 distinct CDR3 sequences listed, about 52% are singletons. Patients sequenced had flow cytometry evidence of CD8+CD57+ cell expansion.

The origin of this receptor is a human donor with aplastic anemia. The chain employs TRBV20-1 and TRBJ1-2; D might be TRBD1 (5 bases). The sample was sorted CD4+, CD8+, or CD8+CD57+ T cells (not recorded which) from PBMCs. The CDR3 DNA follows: TGCAGTGCTAGAGGTTTAGGGGATGGCTACACCTTC. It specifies CSARGLGDGYTF.